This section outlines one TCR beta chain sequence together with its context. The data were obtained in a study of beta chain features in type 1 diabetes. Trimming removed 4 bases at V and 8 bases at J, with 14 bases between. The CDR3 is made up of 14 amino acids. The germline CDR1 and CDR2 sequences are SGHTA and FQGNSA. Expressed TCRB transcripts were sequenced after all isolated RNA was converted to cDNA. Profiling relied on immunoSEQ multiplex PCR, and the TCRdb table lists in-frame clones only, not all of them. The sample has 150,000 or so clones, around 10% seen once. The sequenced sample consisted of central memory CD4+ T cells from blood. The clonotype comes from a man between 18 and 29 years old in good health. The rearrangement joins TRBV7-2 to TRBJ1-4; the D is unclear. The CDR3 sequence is CASSWAGRGEKLFF. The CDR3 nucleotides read TGTGCCAGCAGCTGGGCAGGACGAGGCGAAAAACTGTTTTTT.